These 18 T cell receptor beta chains were all obtained from the same sample, sequenced in a study of blood T cell repertoires in COVID-19. TCRdb's table, derived via immunoSEQ multiplex PCR, lists solely in-frame clones and lacks some. The sample shows around 150,000 clones, around 78% of them seen only once. Sequencing was carried out using peripheral blood. The source of these receptors is a woman of 80 years or more with active or convalescent COVID-19.

The chain links TRBV18 to TRBJ2-6; weak D call: TRBD1 (6 bases). Trimming took off 2 bases at V and 3 bases at J, with 11 bases between the two ends. This CDR3 region has 16 residues. Germline V lookup: CDR1 KGHSH, CDR2 LQKENI. The CDR3 loop reads CASSPIRGIGANVLTF. CDR3 in DNA: TGTGCCAGCTCACCAATCAGGGGAATTGGGGCCAACGTCCTGACTTTC.

This clone was counted between two and nine times. The J gene is TRBJ1-3, the V gene TRBV5-1, with a tentative D call TRBD1 (6 bases). The V end was cut by 2 bases, the J end by 0 bases, with 12 bases between. CDR3 length: 16 amino acids. Germline V gene data show CDR1 as SGHRS and CDR2 as YFSETQ. This chain's CDR3 is CASSLGGDNSGNTIYF. CDR3 nucleotides: TGCGCCAGCAGCTTAGGTGGGGACAACTCTGGAAACACCATATATTTT.

The chain has TRBV7-8 and TRBJ1-4, with 8 nucleotides matching TRBD1. Germline V gene data show CDR1 as SGHVS and CDR2 as FQNEAQ. V gave up 3 bases and J gave up 7 bases; unmatched junction bases: 1. The CDR3 runs to 13 residues. DNA for the CDR3: TGTGCCAGCAGCTTCGGGACAGGTGAAAAACTGTTTTTT. Protein sequence: CASSFGTGEKLFF.

This rearrangement joins TRBV30 to TRBJ1-2; 9 bases agree with TRBD1. Germline-derived CDR1 and CDR2 are GTSNPN and SVGIG (reference sequence). J was trimmed by 5 bases and V by 1 base; bases with no gene match: 14. CDR3 size: 17 residues. CDR3 sequence reads: CAWSAPNTGGARYGYTF. CDR3 coding DNA: TGTGCCTGGAGTGCCCCGAATACAGGGGGCGCACGGTATGGCTACACCTTC.

The V and J genes are TRBV20-1 and TRBJ2-5; no clear D. V shed 5 bases and J shed 3 bases, with 4 bases lying between them. This CDR3 spans 10 amino acids. Per germline, CDR1 DFQATT and CDR2 SNEGSKA (reference sequence). CDR3 nucleotide sequence: TGCAGTGCTGGCAAAGAGACCCAGTACTTC. Amino acid sequence: CSAGKETQYF.

The rearrangement links TRBV7-9 to TRBJ1-3, with D possibly being TRBD1 (5 bases). Germline assignment: CDR1 SEHNR and CDR2 FQNEAQ (reference sequence). The CDR3 loop spans 16 amino acids. Trimming stripped 5 bases from V and 3 bases from J, with 17 bases between. This chain's CDR3 is CASSPMGGSIGNTIYF. In DNA, the CDR3 is TGTGCCAGCAGCCCCATGGGGGGTTCTATTGGAAACACCATATATTTT.

V and J are TRBV6-5 and TRBJ1-2, with D maybe TRBD1 (5 bases). Deletions cut 7 bases from V and 4 bases from J, with 19 bases between. This CDR3 spans 15 amino acids. CDR1 is MNHEY, CDR2 SVGAGI, per germline. As DNA, the CDR3 is TGTGCCAGCACTCACCGACGGGGGGGTACCTATGGCTACACCTTC. It encodes CASTHRRGGTYGYTF.

This chain uses TRBV2 with TRBJ1-2; 8 nucleotides match TRBD1. CDR1 and CDR2 (germline): SNHLY, FYNNEI. This CDR3 region has 16 residues. The V and J ends lost 0 bases and 6 bases, in that order; junction bases with no gene match: 9. The CDR3 loop is CASSEANVQGGDGYTF. The CDR3 DNA reads as TGTGCCAGCAGTGAAGCGAACGTACAGGGGGGAGATGGCTACACCTTC.

This sequence joins TRBV13 and TRBJ1-1; no definite D call. Between the trimmed V and J ends, which lost 1 base and 4 bases, there was a span of 10 bases. The CDR3 runs 14 residues. The V gene's germline CDR1 is PRHDT and CDR2 FYEKMQ (reference sequence). CDR3 loop: CASSLETQTTEAFF. The CDR3 DNA reads as TGTGCCAGCAGCTTAGAAACACAGACCACTGAAGCTTTCTTT.

This clone appeared a single time. The chain recombines TRBV6-5 with TRBJ1-5; a possible D gene is TRBD1 (6 bases). V lost 8 bases and J lost 2, with 16 bases in between. Per the germline V gene, CDR1 is MNHEY and CDR2 is SVGAGI. The CDR3 runs to 15 residues. This CDR3 reads CASVQRGGRNQPQHF. The DNA for the CDR3 is TGTGCCAGCGTCCAGCGGGGGGGCCGCAATCAGCCCCAGCATTTT.

This clone was observed a handful of times. J is TRBJ1-5 and V is TRBV19, with 7 bases fitting TRBD1. This CDR3 is built from 14 residues. J was trimmed by 3 bases and V by 8 bases; bases with no gene match: 7. Per germline, CDR1 LNHDA and CDR2 SQIVND (reference sequence). The CDR3 region is CASVGGQHNQPQHF. CDR3 bases: TGTGCCAGTGTAGGGGGACAGCACAATCAGCCCCAGCATTTT.

This chain uses TRBV18 with TRBJ1-1; 7 bases align to TRBD1. J was trimmed by 2 bases and V by 6 bases; bases with no gene match: 6. The CDR3 extends over 14 amino acids. Germline V lookup: CDR1 KGHSH, CDR2 LQKENI. The CDR3 is CASSPNRGNTEAFF. CDR3 bases: TGTGCCAGCTCTCCTAACAGGGGTAACACTGAAGCTTTCTTT.

J is TRBJ1-1 and V is TRBV6-5, with D unresolved. This CDR3 is 12 amino acids long. The V gene lost 8 bases and the J gene lost 0 bases, with 7 bases spanning the gap. The V gene's germline CDR1 is MNHEY and CDR2 SVGAGI. CDR3 in DNA: TGTGCCAGCTTTGGGCTGAACACTGAAGCTTTCTTT. This encodes CASFGLNTEAFF.

The rearrangement uses TRBV5-8 and TRBJ2-7; 8 nucleotides align to TRBD1. This CDR3 comprises 16 residues. Per the germline V gene, CDR1 is SGHTS and CDR2 is YDEGEE. J was trimmed by 1 base and V by 7 bases; bases with no gene match: 13. In DNA form, the CDR3 reads TGTGCCAGCCACTCCCCCGCGGGACAGGTTTCCTACGAGCAGTACTTC. Encoded protein: CASHSPAGQVSYEQYF. Full variable domain (remainder filled in from reference TRBV5-8 and TRBJ2-7): EAGVTQSPTHLIKTRGQQATLRCSPISGHTSVYWYQQALGLGLQFLLWYDEGEERNRGNFPPRFSGRQFPNYSSELNVNALELEDSALYLCASHSPAGQVSYEQYFGPGTRLTVT.

The V call is TRBV5-1, the J call TRBJ2-7; 7 bases fit TRBD2. Germline assignment: CDR1 SGHRS and CDR2 YFSETQ. Unmatched junction bases numbered 5, after V lost 0 bases and J lost 2 bases. The CDR3 length is 15 residues. CDR3 sequence (DNA): TGCGCCAGCAGCTTGGAGCCTAGCGGAACCTACGAGCAGTACTTC. This encodes CASSLEPSGTYEQYF.

The chain joins TRBV2 to TRBJ2-1, with TRBD2 matching 7 bases. The CDR3 length is 15 residues. Germline CDR1 SNHLY, CDR2 FYNNEI. With V trimmed by 0 bases and J by 9 bases, 8 bases remained unmatched. CDR3 in amino acids: CASSEARGGDGEQFF. Here the CDR3 DNA reads TGTGCCAGCAGTGAAGCGCGCGGGGGTGATGGTGAGCAGTTCTTC.

This chain joins TRBV27 and TRBJ1-1; D may be TRBD1 (5 bases). Germline V gives CDR1 MNHEY, CDR2 SMNVEV (reference sequence). Between the trimmed V and J ends, which lost 2 bases and 3 bases, there was a span of 16 bases. The CDR3 runs to 16 residues. This CDR3 reads CASSLRGDRNYTEAFF. The CDR3 coding sequence is TGTGCCAGCAGTTTAAGGGGCGACAGAAATTACACTGAAGCTTTCTTT.

The J gene is TRBJ1-2, the V gene TRBV18; D may be TRBD1 (5 bases). The CDR3 is made up of 13 amino acids. V lost 3 bases and J lost 6, with 11 bases in between. Per germline, CDR1 KGHSH and CDR2 LQKENI. CDR3 nucleotides: TGTGCCAGCTCACCGGGCAGGGAGGATGGCTACACCTTC. Protein product: CASSPGREDGYTF.